The present entry profiles one T cell receptor beta chain with its context. The data belong to a study of blood T cell repertoires in COVID-19. Study-wide background: Samples taken during acute and convalescent COVID-19 were collected in the United States, Italy and Spain. PBMCs, B-cell-depleted T cells, or T cells provided the cDNA or gDNA that made up the material.

V trimming: 4 bases; J trimming: 0 bases; junction bases outside the gene matches: 2. This CDR3 has 15 residues. Germline V gives CDR1 SGHRS, CDR2 YFSETQ. The table came from immunoSEQ multiplex PCR; TCRdb's copy has only in-frame clones and leaves some out. In the table there are tens of thousands of clones, roughly 85% of which are singletons. Sample: peripheral blood. The V gene is TRBV5-1, the J gene TRBJ1-2; 11 nucleotides line up with TRBD1. This sequence was found in a man aged 55 to 70 with active or convalescent COVID-19. The CDR3 loop reads CASSTGQGANYGYTF. The DNA for the CDR3 is TGCGCCAGCAGCACGGGACAGGGGGCTAACTATGGCTACACCTTC.